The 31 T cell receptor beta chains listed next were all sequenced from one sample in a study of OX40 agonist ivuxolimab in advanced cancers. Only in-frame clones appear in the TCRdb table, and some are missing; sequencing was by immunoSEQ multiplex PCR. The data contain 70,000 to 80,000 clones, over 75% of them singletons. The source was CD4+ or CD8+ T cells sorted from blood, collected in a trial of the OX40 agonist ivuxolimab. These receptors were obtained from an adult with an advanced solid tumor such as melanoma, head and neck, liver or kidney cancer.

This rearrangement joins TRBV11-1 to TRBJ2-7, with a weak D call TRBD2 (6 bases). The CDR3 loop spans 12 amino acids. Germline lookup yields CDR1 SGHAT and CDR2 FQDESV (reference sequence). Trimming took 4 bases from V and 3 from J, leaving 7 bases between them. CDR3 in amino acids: CASSSTSYEQYF. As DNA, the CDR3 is TGTGCCAGCAGCTCGACTAGCTACGAGCAGTACTTC.

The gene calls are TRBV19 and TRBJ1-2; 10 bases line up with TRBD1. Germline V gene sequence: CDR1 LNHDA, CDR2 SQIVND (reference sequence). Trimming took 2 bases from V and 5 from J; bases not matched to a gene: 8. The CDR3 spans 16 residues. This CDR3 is CASSIQGGQGSYGYTF. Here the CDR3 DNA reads TGTGCCAGTAGTATACAAGGGGGACAGGGGAGTTATGGCTACACCTTC.

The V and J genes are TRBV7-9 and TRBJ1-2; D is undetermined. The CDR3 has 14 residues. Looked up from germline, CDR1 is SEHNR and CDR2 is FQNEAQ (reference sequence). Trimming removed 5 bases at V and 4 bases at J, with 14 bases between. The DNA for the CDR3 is TGTGCCAGCAGCCCCCCGGGAGAGGGCTATGGCTACACCTTC. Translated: CASSPPGEGYGYTF.

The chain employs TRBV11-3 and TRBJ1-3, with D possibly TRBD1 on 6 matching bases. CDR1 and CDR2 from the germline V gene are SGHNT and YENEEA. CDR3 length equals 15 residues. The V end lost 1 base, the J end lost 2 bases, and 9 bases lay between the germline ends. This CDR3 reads CASSLAGATGNTIYF. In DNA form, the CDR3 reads TGTGCCAGCAGCTTAGCAGGGGCGACTGGAAACACCATATATTTT.

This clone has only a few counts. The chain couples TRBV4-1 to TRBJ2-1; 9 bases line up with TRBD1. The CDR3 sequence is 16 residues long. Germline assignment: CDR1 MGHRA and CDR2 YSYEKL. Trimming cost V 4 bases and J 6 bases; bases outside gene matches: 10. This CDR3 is CASSPQGTGLSNEQFF. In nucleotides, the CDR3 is TGCGCCAGCAGCCCTCAGGGGACAGGGTTATCCAATGAGCAGTTCTTC.

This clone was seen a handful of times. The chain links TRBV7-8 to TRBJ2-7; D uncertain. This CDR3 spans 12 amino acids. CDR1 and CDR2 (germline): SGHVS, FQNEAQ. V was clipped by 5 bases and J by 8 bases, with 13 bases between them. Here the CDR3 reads CASSLLGYKQYF. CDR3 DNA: TGTGCCAGCAGCCTCTTGGGATATAAGCAGTACTTC.

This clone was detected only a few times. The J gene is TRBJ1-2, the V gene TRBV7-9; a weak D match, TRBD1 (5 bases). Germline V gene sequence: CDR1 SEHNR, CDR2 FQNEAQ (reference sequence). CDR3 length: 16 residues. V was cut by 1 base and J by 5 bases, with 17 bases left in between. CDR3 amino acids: CASSLDSGTAIYGYTF. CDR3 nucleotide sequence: TGTGCCAGCAGCTTAGACAGCGGGACCGCTATTTATGGCTACACCTTC.

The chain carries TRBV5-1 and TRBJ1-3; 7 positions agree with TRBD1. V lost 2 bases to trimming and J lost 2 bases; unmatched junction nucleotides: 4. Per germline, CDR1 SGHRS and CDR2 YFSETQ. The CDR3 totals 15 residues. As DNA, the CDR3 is TGCGCCAGCAGCTTCACTACAGGGGCTGGAAACACCATATATTTT. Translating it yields CASSFTTGAGNTIYF.

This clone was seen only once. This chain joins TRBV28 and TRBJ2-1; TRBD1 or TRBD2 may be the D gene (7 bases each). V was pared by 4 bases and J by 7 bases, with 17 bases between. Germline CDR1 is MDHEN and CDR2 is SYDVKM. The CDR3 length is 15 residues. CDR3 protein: CASSSSGQGGNEQFF. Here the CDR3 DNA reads TGTGCCAGCAGTTCCTCGGGGCAGGGGGGGAATGAGCAGTTCTTC.

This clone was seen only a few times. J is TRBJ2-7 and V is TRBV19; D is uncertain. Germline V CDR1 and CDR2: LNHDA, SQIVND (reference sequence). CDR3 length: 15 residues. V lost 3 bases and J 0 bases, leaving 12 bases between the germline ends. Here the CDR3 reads CASSIGTVGSYEQYF. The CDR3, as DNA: TGTGCCAGTAGTATCGGAACCGTGGGCTCCTACGAGCAGTACTTC.

CDR3 in amino acids: CSVLAGGWETQYF. The CDR3 nucleotides are TGCAGCGTTCTGGCGGGAGGGTGGGAGACCCAGTACTTC. The rearrangement links TRBV29-1 to TRBJ2-5; 9 bases map to TRBD2. This CDR3 contains 13 residues. Germline lookup yields CDR1 SQVTM and CDR2 ANQGSEA. The trim removed 5 bases at V and 5 bases at J, leaving 6 bases unmatched. Full variable domain (missing parts from reference TRBV29-1 and TRBJ2-5): SAVISQKPSRDICQRGTSLTIQCQVDSQVTMMFWYRQQPGQSLTLIATANQGSEATYESGFVIDKFPISRPNLTFSTLTVSNMSPEDSSIYLCSVLAGGWETQYFGPGTRLLVL.

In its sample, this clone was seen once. CDR3 sequence: CASSIITGQGYTGELFF. CDR3 nucleotide sequence: TGTGCCAGCAGCATCATTACGGGACAGGGGTACACCGGGGAGCTGTTTTTT. The chain joins TRBV7-9 to TRBJ2-2; 10 bases agree with TRBD1. The CDR3 length is 17 residues. Germline V gives CDR1 SEHNR, CDR2 FQNEAQ (reference sequence). Unmatched junction bases numbered 9, after V lost 5 bases and J lost 3 bases.

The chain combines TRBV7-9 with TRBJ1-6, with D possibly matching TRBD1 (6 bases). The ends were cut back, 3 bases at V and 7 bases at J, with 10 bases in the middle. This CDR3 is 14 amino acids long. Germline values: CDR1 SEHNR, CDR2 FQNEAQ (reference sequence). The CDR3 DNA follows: TGTGCCAGCAGCTTTCAGGGGCTGAATTCACCCCTCCACTTT. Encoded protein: CASSFQGLNSPLHF.

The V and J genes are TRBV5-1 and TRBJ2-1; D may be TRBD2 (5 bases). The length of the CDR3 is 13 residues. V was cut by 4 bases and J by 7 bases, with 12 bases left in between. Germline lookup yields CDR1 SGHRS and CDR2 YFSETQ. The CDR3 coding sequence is TGCGCCAGCAGCGCTGATCCGGGGAATGAGCAGTTCTTC. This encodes CASSADPGNEQFF.

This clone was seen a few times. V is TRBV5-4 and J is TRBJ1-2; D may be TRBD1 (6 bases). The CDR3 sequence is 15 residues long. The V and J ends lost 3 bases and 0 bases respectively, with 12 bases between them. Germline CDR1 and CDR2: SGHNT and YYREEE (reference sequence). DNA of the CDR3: TGTGCCAGCAGCTATCAGGGGCTACCTAACTATGGCTACACCTTC. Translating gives CASSYQGLPNYGYTF.

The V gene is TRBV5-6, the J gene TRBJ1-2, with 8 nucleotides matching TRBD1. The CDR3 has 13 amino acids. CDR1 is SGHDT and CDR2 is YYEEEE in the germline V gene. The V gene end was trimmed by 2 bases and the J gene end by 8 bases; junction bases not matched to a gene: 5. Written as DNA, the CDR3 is TGTGCCAGCAGCTTCGGACAGGGAGAGGGCTACACCTTC. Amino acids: CASSFGQGEGYTF.

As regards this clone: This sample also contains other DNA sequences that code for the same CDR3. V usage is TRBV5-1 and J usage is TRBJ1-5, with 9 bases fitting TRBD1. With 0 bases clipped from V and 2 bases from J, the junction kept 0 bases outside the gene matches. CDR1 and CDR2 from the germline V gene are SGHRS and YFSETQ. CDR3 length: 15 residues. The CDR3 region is CASSLGQGGNQPQHF. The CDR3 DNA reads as TGCGCCAGCAGCTTGGGACAGGGGGGCAATCAGCCCCAGCATTTT.

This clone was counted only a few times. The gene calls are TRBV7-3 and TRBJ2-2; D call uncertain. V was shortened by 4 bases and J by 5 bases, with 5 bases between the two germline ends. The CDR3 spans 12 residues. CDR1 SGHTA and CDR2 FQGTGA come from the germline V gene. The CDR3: CASSSGTGELFF. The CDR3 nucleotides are TGTGCCAGCAGCTCAGGAACCGGGGAGCTGTTTTTT.

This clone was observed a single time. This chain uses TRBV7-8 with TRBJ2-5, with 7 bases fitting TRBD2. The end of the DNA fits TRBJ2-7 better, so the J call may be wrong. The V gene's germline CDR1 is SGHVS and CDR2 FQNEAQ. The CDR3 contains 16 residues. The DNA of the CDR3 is TGTGCCAGCAGCGCACAACCCGGGAGGCAGACCTACGAGCAGTACTTC. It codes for CASSAQPGRQTYEQYF.

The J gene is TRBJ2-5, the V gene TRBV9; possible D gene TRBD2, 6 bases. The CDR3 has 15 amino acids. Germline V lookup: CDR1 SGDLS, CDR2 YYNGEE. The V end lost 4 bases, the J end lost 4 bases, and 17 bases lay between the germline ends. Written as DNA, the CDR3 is TGTGCCAGCAGCCCCGGAGGGACCAATCTAGAGACCCAGTACTTC. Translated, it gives CASSPGGTNLETQYF.

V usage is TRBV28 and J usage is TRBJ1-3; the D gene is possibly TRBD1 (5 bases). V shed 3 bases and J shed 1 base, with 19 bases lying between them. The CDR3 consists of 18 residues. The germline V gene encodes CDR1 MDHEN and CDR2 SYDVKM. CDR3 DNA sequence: TGTGCCAGCAGTTTCAGTCCAGGGTACGTAAGGTCTGGAAACACCATATATTTT. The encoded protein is CASSFSPGYVRSGNTIYF. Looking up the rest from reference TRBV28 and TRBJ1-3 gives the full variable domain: DVKVTQSSRYLVKRTGEKVFLECVQDMDHENMFWYRQDPGLGLRLIYFSYDVKMKEKGDIPEGYSVSREKKERFSLILESASTNQTSMYLCASSFSPGYVRSGNTIYFGEGSWLTVV.

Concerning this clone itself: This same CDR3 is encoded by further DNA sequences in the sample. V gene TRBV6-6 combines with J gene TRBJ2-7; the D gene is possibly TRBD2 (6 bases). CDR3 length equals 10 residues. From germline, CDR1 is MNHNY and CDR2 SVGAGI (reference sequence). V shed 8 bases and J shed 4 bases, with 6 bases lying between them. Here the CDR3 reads CASGGYEQYF. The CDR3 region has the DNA TGTGCCAGCGGGGGGTACGAGCAGTACTTC.

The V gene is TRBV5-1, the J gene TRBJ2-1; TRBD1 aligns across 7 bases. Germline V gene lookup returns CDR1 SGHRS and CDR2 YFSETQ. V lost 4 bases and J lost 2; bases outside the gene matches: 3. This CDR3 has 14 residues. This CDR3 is CASSGDRPYNEQFF. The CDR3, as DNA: TGCGCCAGCAGCGGGGACAGACCCTACAATGAGCAGTTCTTC.

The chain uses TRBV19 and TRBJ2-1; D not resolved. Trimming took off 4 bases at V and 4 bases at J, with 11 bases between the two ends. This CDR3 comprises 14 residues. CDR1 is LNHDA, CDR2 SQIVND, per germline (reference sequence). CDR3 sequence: CASSTRLVYNEQFF. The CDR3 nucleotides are TGTGCCAGTAGTACCAGACTTGTGTACAATGAGCAGTTCTTC.

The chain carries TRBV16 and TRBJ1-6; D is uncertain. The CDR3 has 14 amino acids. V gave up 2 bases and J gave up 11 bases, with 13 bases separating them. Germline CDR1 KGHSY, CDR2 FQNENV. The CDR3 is CASSQTLEQTPLHF. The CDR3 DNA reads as TGTGCCAGCAGCCAAACCCTGGAACAGACACCCCTCCACTTT. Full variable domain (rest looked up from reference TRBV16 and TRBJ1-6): GEEVAQTPKHLVRGEGQKAKLYCAPIKGHSYVFWYQQVLKNEFKFLISFQNENVFDETGMPKERFSAKCLPNSPCSLEIQATKLEDSAVYFCASSQTLEQTPLHFGNGTRLTVT.

The CDR3 sequence: CASRSTSTDTQYF. The CDR3 coding sequence is TGTGCCAGCAGGAGTACTAGCACAGATACGCAGTATTTT. The chain couples TRBV6-5 to TRBJ2-3; unclear D gene. The CDR3 has 13 amino acids. V was clipped by 6 bases and J by 0 bases, with 7 bases between them. Germline V gene lookup returns CDR1 MNHEY and CDR2 SVGAGI.

CDR3 residues: CASSFSTGGQPQHF. CDR3 nucleotides: TGTGCCAGTAGTTTCTCGACAGGGGGTCAGCCCCAGCATTTT. The chain couples TRBV19 to TRBJ1-5, with 9 nucleotides matching TRBD1. The junction had 5 bases not matched to a gene; V was cut back by 5 bases and J by 6 bases. Germline loops: CDR1 LNHDA, CDR2 SQIVND (reference sequence). This CDR3 has 14 amino acids.

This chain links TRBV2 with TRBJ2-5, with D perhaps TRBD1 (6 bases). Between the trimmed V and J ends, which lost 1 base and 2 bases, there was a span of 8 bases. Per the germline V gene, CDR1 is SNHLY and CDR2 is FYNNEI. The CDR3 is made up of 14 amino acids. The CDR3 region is CASSEGGQQETQYF. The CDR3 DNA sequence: TGTGCCAGCAGTGAAGGGGGGCAGCAAGAGACCCAGTACTTC.

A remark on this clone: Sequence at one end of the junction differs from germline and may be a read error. For the CDR3, the DNA is TGTGCCAGCAGTTTGGGGACAGCTGTGCCCTACGAGCAGTACTTC. Translating it yields CASSLGTAVPYEQYF. The rearrangement uses TRBV5-4 and TRBJ2-5, with 7 nucleotides matching TRBD1. The DNA end favors TRBJ2-7, so the J call may be wrong. The CDR3 is 15 amino acids. The germline gives CDR1 SGHNT, CDR2 YYREEE (reference sequence).

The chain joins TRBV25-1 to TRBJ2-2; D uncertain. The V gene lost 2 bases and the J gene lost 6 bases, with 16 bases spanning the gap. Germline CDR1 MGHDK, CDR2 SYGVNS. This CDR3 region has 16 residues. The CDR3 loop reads CASSEEKGAGPGELFF. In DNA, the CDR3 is TGTGCCAGCAGTGAAGAAAAGGGCGCCGGTCCCGGGGAGCTGTTTTTT. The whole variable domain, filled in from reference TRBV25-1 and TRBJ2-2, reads EADIYQTPRYLVIGTGKKITLECSQTMGHDKMYWYQQDPGMELHLIHYSYGVNSTEKGDLSSESTVSRIRTEHFPLTLESARPSHTSQYLCASSEEKGAGPGELFFGEGSRLTVL.

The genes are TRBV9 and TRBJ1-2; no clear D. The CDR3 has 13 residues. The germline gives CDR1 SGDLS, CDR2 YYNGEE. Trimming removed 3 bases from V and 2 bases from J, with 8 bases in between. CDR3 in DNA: TGTGCCAGCAGCGCGGGCCCGAACTATGGCTACACCTTC. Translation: CASSAGPNYGYTF.